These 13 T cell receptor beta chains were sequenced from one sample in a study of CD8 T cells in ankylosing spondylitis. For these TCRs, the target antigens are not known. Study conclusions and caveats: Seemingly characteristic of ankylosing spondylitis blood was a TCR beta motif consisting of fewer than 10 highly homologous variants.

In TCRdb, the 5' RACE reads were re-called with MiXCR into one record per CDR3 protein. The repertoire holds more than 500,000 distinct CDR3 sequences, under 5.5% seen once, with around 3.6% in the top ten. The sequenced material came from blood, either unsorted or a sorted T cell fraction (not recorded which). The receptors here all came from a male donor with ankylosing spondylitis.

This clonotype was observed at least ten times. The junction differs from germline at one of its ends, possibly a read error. DNA of the CDR3: TGTGCCAGCAGCTTGAGGGGGAGCACAGATACGCAGTATTTT. This translates into CASSLRGSTDTQYF. The chain recombines TRBV5-1 with TRBJ2-3; TRBD1 is a possible D gene (6 bases). The length of the CDR3 is 14 residues. Germline CDR1 reads SGHRS; CDR2 reads YFSETQ.

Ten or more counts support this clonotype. In nucleotides, the CDR3 is TGCGCCAGCAGTGGTCAGGGTGAAAAACTGTTTTTT. Residues: CASSGQGEKLFF. The chain carries TRBV4-1 and TRBJ1-4; possible D gene TRBD1, 5 bases. CDR1 and CDR2 from the germline V gene are MGHRA and YSYEKL. V lost 6 bases to trimming and J lost 7 bases, with 9 bases between them. The CDR3 loop spans 12 amino acids.

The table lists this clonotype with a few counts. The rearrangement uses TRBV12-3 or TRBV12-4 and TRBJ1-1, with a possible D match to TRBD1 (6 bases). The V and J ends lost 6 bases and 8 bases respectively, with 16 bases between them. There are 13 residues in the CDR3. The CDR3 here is CASRGQPLLEAFF. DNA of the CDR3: TGTGCCAGCAGAGGACAGCCGCTTCTGGAAGCTTTCTTT.

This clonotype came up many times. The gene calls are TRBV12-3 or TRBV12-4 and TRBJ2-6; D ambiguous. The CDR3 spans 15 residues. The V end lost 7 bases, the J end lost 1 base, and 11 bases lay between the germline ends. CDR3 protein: CASTPGWSGANVLTF. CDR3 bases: TGTGCCAGCACCCCCGGTTGGTCTGGGGCCAACGTCCTGACTTTC.

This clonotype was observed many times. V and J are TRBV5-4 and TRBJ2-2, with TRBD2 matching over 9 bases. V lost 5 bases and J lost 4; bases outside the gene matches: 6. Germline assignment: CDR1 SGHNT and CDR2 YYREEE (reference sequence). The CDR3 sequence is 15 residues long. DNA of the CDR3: TGTGCCAGCAGACAAGCGGGGGGAAGCACCGGGGAGCTGTTTTTT. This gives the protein CASRQAGGSTGELFF.

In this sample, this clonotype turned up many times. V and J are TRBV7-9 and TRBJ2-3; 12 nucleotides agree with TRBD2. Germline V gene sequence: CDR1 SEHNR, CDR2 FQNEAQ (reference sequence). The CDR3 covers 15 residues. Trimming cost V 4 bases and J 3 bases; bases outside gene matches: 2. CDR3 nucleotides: TGTGCCAGCAGCTCCACTAGCGGGGGGACAGATACGCAGTATTTT. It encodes CASSSTSGGTDTQYF.

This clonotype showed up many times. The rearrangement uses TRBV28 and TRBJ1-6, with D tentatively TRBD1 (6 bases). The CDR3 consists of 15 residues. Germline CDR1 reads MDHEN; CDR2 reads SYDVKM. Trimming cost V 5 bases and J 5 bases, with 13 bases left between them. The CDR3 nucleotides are TGTGCCAGCAGTGTAACAGGGTCGGATAATTCACCCCTCCACTTT. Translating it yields CASSVTGSDNSPLHF.

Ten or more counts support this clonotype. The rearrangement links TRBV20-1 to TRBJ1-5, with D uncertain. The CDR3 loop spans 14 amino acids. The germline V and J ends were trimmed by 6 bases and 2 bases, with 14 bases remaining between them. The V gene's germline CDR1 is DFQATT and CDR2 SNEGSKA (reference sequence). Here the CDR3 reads CSALQAVGNQPQHF. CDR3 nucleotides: TGCAGTGCGCTTCAGGCCGTAGGCAATCAGCCCCAGCATTTT.

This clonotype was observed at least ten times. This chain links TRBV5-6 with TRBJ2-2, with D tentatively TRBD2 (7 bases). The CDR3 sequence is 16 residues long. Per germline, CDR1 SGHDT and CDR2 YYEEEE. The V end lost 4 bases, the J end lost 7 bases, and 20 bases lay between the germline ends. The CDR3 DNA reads TGTGCCAGCAGCCCTATGGGGGGGCGAGAATACGGGGAGCTGTTTTTT. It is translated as CASSPMGGREYGELFF. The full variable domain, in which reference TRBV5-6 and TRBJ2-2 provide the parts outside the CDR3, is DAGVTQSPTHLIKTRGQQVTLRCSPKSGHDTVSWYQQALGQGPQFIFQYYEEEERQRGNFPDRFSGHQFPNYSSELNVNALLLGDSALYLCASSPMGGREYGELFFGEGSRLTVL.

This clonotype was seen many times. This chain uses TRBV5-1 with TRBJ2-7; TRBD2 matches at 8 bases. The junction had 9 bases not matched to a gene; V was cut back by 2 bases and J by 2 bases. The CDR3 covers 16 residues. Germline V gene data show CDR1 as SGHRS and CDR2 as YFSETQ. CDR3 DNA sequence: TGCGCCAGCAGCTTCTCCAAGCGGGGGAATACCTACGAGCAGTACTTC. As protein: CASSFSKRGNTYEQYF.

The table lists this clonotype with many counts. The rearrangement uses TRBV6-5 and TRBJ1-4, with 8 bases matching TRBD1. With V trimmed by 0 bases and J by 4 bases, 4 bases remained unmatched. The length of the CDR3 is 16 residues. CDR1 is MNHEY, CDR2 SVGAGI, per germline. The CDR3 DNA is TGTGCCAGCAGTTACTCCCCGACAGGGGTTAATGAAAAACTGTTTTTT. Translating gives CASSYSPTGVNEKLFF.

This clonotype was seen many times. In DNA form, the CDR3 reads TGTGCCAGCAGGTCGGTGAACACTGAAGCTTTCTTT. Translating it yields CASRSVNTEAFF. This chain connects TRBV28 to TRBJ1-1; D call uncertain. The V gene lost 6 bases and the J gene lost 0 bases, with 5 bases spanning the gap. Germline V gene data show CDR1 as MDHEN and CDR2 as SYDVKM. CDR3 size: 12 residues.

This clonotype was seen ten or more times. The CDR3 is CSVRSFDGPGQFF. The CDR3 nucleotides are TGCAGCGTTCGTTCTTTTGACGGTCCTGGGCAGTTCTTC. The chain uses TRBV29-1 and TRBJ2-1; D is unclear. CDR3 length equals 13 residues. V lost 5 bases to trimming and J lost 12 bases, with 20 bases between them. Germline loops: CDR1 SQVTM, CDR2 ANQGSEA.